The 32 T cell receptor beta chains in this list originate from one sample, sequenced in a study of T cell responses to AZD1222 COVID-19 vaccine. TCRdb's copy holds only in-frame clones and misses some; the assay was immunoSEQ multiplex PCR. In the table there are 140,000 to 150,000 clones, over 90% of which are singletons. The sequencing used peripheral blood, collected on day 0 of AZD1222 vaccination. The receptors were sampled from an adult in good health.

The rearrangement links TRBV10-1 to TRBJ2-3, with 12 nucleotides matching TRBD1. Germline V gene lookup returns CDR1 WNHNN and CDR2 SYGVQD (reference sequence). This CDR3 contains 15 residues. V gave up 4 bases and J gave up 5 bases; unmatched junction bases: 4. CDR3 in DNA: TGCGCCAGCAGTGGGGACAGGGGGCATGTAGATACGCAGTATTTT. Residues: CASSGDRGHVDTQYF.

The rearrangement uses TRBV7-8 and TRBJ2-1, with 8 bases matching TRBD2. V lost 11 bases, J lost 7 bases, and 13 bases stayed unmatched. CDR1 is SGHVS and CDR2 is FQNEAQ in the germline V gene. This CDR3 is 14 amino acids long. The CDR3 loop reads CASRGRSGRNEQFF. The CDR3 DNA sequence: TGTGCCTCCCGTGGGAGAAGCGGGAGAAATGAGCAGTTCTTC.

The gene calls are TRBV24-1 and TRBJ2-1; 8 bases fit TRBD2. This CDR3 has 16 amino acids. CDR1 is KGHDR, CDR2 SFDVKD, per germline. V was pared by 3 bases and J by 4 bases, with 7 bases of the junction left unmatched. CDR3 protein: CATSDSGRQFYNEQFF. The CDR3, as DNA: TGTGCCACCAGTGATAGCGGGAGACAATTTTACAATGAGCAGTTCTTC.

The CDR3, as DNA: TGTGCCACCAGTGATTCTAGCACAGATACGCAGTATTTT. Translating it yields CATSDSSTDTQYF. V gene TRBV24-1 combines with J gene TRBJ2-3; D gene unclear. This CDR3 spans 13 amino acids. Trimming removed 2 bases at V and 0 bases at J, with 2 bases between. The germline V gene encodes CDR1 KGHDR and CDR2 SFDVKD.

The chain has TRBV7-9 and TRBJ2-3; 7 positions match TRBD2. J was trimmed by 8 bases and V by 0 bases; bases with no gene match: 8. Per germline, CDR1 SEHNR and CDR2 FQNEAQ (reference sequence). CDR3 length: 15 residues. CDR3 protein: CASSLAVGGPGTQYF. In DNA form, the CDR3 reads TGTGCCAGCAGCTTAGCGGTGGGAGGGCCTGGTACGCAGTATTTT.

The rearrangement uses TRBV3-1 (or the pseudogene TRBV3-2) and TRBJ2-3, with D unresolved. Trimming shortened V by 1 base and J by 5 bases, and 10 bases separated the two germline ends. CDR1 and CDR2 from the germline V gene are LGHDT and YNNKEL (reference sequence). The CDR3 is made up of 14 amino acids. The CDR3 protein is CASSQADRRDTQYF. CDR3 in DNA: TGTGCCAGCAGCCAAGCCGATAGGAGAGATACGCAGTATTTT.

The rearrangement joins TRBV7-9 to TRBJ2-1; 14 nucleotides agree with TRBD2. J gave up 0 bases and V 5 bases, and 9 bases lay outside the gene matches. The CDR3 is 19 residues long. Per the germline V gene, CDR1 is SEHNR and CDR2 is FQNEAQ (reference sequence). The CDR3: CASSPGLAGGLSSYNEQFF. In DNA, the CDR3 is TGTGCCAGCAGCCCAGGACTAGCGGGAGGACTCTCCTCCTACAATGAGCAGTTCTTC.

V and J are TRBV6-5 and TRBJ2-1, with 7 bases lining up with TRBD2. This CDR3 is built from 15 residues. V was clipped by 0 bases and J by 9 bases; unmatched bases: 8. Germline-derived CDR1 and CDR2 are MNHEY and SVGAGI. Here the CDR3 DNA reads TGTGCCAGCAGTTACTCGGTTGGGGGGGAGAGTGAGCAGTTCTTC. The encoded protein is CASSYSVGGESEQFF.

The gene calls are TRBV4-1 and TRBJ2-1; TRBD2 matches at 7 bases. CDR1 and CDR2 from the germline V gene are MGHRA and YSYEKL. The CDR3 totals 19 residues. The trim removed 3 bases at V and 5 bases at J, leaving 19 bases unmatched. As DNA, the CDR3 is TGCGCCAGCAGCCAGGATACCCCGCCCAGGAGGGAGGGCGACAATGAGCAGTTCTTC. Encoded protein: CASSQDTPPRREGDNEQFF.

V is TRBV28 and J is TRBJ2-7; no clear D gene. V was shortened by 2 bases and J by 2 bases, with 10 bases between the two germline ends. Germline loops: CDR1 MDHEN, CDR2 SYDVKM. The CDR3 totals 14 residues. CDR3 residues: CASSLVVVAYEQYF. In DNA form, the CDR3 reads TGTGCCAGCAGTTTAGTAGTAGTAGCCTACGAGCAGTACTTC.

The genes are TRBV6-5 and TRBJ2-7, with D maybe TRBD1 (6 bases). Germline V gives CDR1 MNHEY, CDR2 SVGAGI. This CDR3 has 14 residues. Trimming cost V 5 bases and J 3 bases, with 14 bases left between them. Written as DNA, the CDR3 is TGTGCCAGCAGTCCCAATCGGGACAACTACGAGCAGTACTTC. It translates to CASSPNRDNYEQYF.

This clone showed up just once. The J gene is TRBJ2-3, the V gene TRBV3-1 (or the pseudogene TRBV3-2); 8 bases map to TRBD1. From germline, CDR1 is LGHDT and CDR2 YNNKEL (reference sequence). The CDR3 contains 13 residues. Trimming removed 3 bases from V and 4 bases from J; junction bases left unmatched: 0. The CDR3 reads CASSQTGADTQYF. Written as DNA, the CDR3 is TGTGCCAGCAGCCAGACAGGGGCAGATACGCAGTATTTT.

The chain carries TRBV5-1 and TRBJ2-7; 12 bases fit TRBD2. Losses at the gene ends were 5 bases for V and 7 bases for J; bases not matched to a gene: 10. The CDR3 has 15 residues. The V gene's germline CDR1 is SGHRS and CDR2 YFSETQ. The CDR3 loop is CASSEGLAGLGEQYF. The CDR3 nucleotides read TGCGCCAGCAGTGAAGGACTAGCGGGATTGGGGGAGCAGTACTTC.

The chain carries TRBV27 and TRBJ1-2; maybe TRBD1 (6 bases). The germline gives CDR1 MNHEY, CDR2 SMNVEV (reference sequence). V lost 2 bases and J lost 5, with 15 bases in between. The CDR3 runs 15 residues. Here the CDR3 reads CASSLNPRGGYGYTF. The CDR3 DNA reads TGTGCCAGCAGTTTAAACCCCAGGGGAGGGTATGGCTACACCTTC.

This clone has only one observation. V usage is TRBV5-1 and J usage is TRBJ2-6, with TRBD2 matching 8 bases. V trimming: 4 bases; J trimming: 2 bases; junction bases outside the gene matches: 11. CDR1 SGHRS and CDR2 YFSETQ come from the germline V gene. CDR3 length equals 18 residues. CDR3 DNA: TGCGCCAGCAGCAAATTAGCGGGGTCCTCAACTGGGGCCAACGTCCTGACTTTC. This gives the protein CASSKLAGSSTGANVLTF.

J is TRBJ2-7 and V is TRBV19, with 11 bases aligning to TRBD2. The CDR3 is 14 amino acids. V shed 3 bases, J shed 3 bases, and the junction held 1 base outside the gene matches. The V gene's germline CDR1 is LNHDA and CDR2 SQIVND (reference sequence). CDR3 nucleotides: TGTGCCAGTAGTATGACTAGCGGGAACTACGAGCAGTACTTC. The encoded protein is CASSMTSGNYEQYF.

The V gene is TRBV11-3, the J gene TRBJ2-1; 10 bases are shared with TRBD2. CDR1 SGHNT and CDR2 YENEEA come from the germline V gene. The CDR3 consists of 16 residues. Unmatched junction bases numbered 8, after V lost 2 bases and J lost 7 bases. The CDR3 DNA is TGTGCCAGCAGCTTAATGGGAGCGGGAGGGAATAATGAGCAGTTCTTC. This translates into CASSLMGAGGNNEQFF.

Here the CDR3 DNA reads TGTGCCAGCAGTTCCACACTAGCGGGATTAAAAGAGACCCAGTACTTC. It translates to CASSSTLAGLKETQYF. J is TRBJ2-5 and V is TRBV6-5, with 10 nucleotides matching TRBD2. The CDR3 extends over 16 amino acids. Germline CDR1 reads MNHEY; CDR2 reads SVGAGI. The J segment lost 3 bases and the V segment lost 4 bases, leaving 8 bases of the junction unmatched.

The CDR3 loop is CATKRGGGTEAFF. Written as DNA, the CDR3 is TGCGCCACCAAGCGGGGGGGTGGCACTGAAGCTTTCTTT. The chain carries TRBV10-2 and TRBJ1-1; the D gene is possibly TRBD1 (5 bases). Looked up from germline, CDR1 is WSHSY and CDR2 is SAAADI. V was shortened by 10 bases and J by 4 bases, with 16 bases between the two germline ends. The CDR3 length is 13 residues.

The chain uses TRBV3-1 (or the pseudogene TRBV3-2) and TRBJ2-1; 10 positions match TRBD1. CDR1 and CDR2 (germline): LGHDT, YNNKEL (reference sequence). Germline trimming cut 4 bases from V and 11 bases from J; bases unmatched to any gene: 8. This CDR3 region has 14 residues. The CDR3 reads CASSRLMGQGKQFF. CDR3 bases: TGTGCCAGCAGCCGCTTGATGGGACAGGGGAAGCAGTTCTTC.

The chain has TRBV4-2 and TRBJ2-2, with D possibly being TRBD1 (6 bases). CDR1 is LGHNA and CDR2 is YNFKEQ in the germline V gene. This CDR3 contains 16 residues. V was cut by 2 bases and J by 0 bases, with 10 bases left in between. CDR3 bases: TGTGCCAGCAGCCAAATACAGGGCGCGAACACCGGGGAGCTGTTTTTT. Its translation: CASSQIQGANTGELFF.

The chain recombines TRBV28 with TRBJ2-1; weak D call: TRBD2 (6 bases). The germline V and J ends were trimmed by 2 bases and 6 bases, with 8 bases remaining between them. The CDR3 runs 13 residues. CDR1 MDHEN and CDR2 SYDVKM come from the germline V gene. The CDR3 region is CASSLKGGNEQFF. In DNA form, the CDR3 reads TGTGCCAGCAGTTTAAAGGGAGGCAATGAGCAGTTCTTC. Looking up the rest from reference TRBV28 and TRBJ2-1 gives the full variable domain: DVKVTQSSRYLVKRTGEKVFLECVQDMDHENMFWYRQDPGLGLRLIYFSYDVKMKEKGDIPEGYSVSREKKERFSLILESASTNQTSMYLCASSLKGGNEQFFGPGTRLTVL.

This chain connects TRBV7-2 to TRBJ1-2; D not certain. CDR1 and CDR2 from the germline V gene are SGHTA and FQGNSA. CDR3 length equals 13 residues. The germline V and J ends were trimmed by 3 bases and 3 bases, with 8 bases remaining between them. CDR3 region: CASSFVQHYGYTF. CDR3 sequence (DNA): TGTGCCAGCAGCTTCGTACAGCACTATGGCTACACCTTC. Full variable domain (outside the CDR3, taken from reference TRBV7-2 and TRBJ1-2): GAGVSQSPSNKVTEKGKDVELRCDPISGHTALYWYRQSLGQGLEFLIYFQGNSAPDKSGLPSDRFSAERTGGSVSTLTIQRTQQEDSAVYLCASSFVQHYGYTFGSGTRLTVV.

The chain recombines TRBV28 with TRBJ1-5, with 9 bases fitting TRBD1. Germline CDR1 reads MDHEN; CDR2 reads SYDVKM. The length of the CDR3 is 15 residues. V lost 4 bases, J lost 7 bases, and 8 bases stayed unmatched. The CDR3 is CASSSPGQGRQPQHF. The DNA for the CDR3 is TGTGCCAGCAGTTCTCCGGGACAGGGCCGGCAGCCCCAGCATTTT. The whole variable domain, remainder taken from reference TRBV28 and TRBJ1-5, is DVKVTQSSRYLVKRTGEKVFLECVQDMDHENMFWYRQDPGLGLRLIYFSYDVKMKEKGDIPEGYSVSREKKERFSLILESASTNQTSMYLCASSSPGQGRQPQHFGDGTRLSIL.

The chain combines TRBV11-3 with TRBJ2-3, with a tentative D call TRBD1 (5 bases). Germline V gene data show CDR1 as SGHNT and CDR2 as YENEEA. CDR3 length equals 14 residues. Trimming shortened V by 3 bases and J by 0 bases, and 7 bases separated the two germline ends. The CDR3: CASSFGASTDTQYF. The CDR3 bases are TGTGCCAGCAGCTTTGGGGCTAGCACAGATACGCAGTATTTT.

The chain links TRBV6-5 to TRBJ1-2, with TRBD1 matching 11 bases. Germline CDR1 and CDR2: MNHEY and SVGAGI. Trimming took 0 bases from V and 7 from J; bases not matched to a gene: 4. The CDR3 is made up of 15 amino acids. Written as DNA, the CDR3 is TGTGCCAGCAGTTACTCAGGACAGGGGGCACCTGGCTACACCTTC. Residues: CASSYSGQGAPGYTF.

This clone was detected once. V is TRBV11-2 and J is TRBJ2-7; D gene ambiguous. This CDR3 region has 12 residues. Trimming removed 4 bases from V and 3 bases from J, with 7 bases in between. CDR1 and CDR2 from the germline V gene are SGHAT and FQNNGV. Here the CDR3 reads CASSSTNYEQYF. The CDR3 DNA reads TGTGCCAGCAGCTCAACAAACTACGAGCAGTACTTC.

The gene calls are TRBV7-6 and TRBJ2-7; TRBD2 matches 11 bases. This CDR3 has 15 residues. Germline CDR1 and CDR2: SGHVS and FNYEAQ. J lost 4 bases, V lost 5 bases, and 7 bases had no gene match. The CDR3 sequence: CASSVTSGSWYEQYF. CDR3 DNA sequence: TGTGCCAGCAGCGTAACTAGCGGGAGTTGGTACGAGCAGTACTTC.

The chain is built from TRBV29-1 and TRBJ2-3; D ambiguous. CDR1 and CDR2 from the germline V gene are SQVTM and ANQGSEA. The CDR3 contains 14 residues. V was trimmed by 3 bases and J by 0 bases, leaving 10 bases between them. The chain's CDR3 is CSVDIGGSTDTQYF. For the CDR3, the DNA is TGCAGCGTTGATATTGGCGGTAGCACAGATACGCAGTATTTT.

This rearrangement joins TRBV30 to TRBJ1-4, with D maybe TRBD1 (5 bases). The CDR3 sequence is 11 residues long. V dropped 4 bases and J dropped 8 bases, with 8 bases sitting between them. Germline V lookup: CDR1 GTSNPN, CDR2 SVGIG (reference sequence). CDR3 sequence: CAWNRQEKLFF. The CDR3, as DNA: TGTGCCTGGAACAGACAGGAAAAACTGTTTTTT.

The CDR3 region is CASSQPNRSGAFF. The CDR3 nucleotides read TGTGCCAGCAGCCAACCAAACCGTTCGGGAGCTTTCTTT. The J gene is TRBJ1-1, the V gene TRBV3-1 (or the pseudogene TRBV3-2); D is uncertain. Germline CDR1 is LGHDT and CDR2 is YNNKEL (reference sequence). The CDR3 spans 13 residues. With 2 bases removed from V and 10 bases from J, the gap between germline ends came to 14 bases.

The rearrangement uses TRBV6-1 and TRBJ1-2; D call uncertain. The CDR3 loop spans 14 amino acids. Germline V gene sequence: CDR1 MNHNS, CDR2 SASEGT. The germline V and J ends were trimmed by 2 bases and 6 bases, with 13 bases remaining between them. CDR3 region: CASSERLGNHGYTF. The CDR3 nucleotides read TGTGCCAGCAGTGAACGGTTAGGGAACCATGGCTACACCTTC.